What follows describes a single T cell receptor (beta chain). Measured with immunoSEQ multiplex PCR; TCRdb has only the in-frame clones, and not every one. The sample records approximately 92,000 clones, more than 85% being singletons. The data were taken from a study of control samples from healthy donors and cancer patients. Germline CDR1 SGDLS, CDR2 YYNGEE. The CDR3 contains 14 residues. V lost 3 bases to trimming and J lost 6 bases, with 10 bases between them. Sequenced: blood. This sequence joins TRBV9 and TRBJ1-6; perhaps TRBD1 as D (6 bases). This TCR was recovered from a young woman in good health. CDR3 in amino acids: CASSARGGNSPLHF. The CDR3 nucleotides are TGTGCCAGCAGCGCCCGAGGGGGTAATTCACCCCTCCACTTT.